These 18 T cell receptor beta chains were all obtained from the same sample, sequenced in a study of siplizumab effects on memory and regulatory T cells. No antigen is known for these receptors. In the mixed lymphocyte reaction, cells were cocultured for about six days at 37°C. Libraries were prepared by immunoSEQ multiplex PCR; TCRdb keeps only in-frame clonotypes and omits some of them. The sample includes around 9,500 clones, about 40% of them seen just once. The sequenced material came from CFSE-low (dividing) CD4+ T cells sorted from an allogeneic mixed lymphocyte reaction. These receptors came from a human donor in good health; the cells came from an allogeneic mixed lymphocyte reaction.

The V and J genes are TRBV5-1 and TRBJ2-7; no clear D gene. Germline assignment: CDR1 SGHRS and CDR2 YFSETQ. Trimming pared 2 bases from V and 2 bases from J, leaving 14 bases between. The CDR3 is 15 residues long. CDR3 residues: CASSFLQEPTYEQYF. The CDR3 coding sequence is TGCGCCAGCAGCTTTCTTCAGGAACCAACCTACGAGCAGTACTTC.

The J gene is TRBJ1-6, the V gene TRBV5-4; 9 bases are shared with TRBD1. The CDR3 contains 14 residues. The V gene's germline CDR1 is SGHNT and CDR2 YYREEE (reference sequence). Trimming took 3 bases from V and 7 from J; bases not matched to a gene: 2. The CDR3 protein is CASSWDRVNSPLHF. As DNA, the CDR3 is TGTGCCAGCAGCTGGGACAGGGTGAATTCACCCCTCCACTTT.

The genes are TRBV5-4 and TRBJ2-3; 8 bases map to TRBD2. This CDR3 is built from 15 residues. The germline V gene encodes CDR1 SGHNT and CDR2 YYREEE (reference sequence). Trimming removed 6 bases from V and 5 bases from J; junction bases left unmatched: 11. The CDR3 nucleotides are TGTGCCAGCACCAGGGCAGCGGGAGTGTTAGATACGCAGTATTTT. It translates to CASTRAAGVLDTQYF.

This chain joins TRBV28 and TRBJ2-2; TRBD1 is a possible D gene (5 bases). The germline V and J ends were trimmed by 7 bases and 7 bases, with 13 bases remaining between them. This CDR3 contains 13 residues. Germline lookup yields CDR1 MDHEN and CDR2 SYDVKM. Here the CDR3 DNA reads TGTGCCAGCACCTTCAGGGTGTACGGGGAGCTGTTTTTT. Protein product: CASTFRVYGELFF.

This chain links TRBV7-9 with TRBJ1-3, with D unresolved. V was trimmed by 2 bases and J by 1 base, leaving 0 bases between them. The CDR3 covers 12 residues. The germline CDR1 and CDR2 sequences are SEHNR and FQNEAQ (reference sequence). The CDR3 here is CASSLSGNTIYF. As DNA, the CDR3 is TGTGCCAGCAGCTTATCTGGAAACACCATATATTTT.

The V call is TRBV5-5, the J call TRBJ2-2; D uncertain. Trimming left V 6 bases short and J 1 base short, with 10 bases between. CDR1 and CDR2 (germline): SGHKS, YYEKEE (reference sequence). The length of the CDR3 is 14 residues. The CDR3 sequence is CASNPPGNTGELFF. The DNA of the CDR3 is TGTGCCAGCAACCCTCCCGGGAACACCGGGGAGCTGTTTTTT. The entire variable domain, with the rest obtained from reference TRBV5-5 and TRBJ2-2, is as follows: DAGVTQSPTHLIKTRGQQVTLRCSPISGHKSVSWYQQVLGQGPQFIFQYYEKEERGRGNFPDRFSARQFPNYSSELNVNALLLGDSALYLCASNPPGNTGELFFGEGSRLTVL.

The rearrangement joins TRBV5-1 to TRBJ1-2; tentative D call: TRBD1 (5 bases). The CDR3 is 14 amino acids. Trimming shortened V by 2 bases and J by 5 bases, and 13 bases separated the two germline ends. Per the germline V gene, CDR1 is SGHRS and CDR2 is YFSETQ. The CDR3 bases are TGCGCCAGCAGCTTCATGGGCAGGGATTATGGCTACACCTTC. Its protein is CASSFMGRDYGYTF.

A single count supports this clone. This rearrangement joins TRBV7-3 to TRBJ1-6; the match to TRBD1 covers 7 bases. The CDR3 runs to 15 residues. After removal of 1 base from V and 7 bases from J, the junction contained 4 bases not matched to a gene. The germline gives CDR1 SGHTA, CDR2 FQGTGA. The chain's CDR3 is CASSLNRGGNSPLHF. The DNA of the CDR3 is TGTGCCAGCAGCTTAAACAGGGGAGGGAATTCACCCCTCCACTTT.

The rearrangement links TRBV6-6 to TRBJ2-1; 7 bases agree with TRBD1. This CDR3 has 14 residues. The V gene end was trimmed by 5 bases and the J gene end by 10 bases; junction bases not matched to a gene: 11. CDR1 and CDR2 (germline): MNHNY, SVGAGI (reference sequence). The CDR3 protein is CASSNLQGVGEQFF. Here the CDR3 DNA reads TGTGCCAGCAGTAATCTTCAGGGGGTTGGAGAGCAGTTCTTC.

V and J are TRBV5-4 and TRBJ2-7, with TRBD2 identical over 10 bases. CDR3 length: 14 residues. CDR1 is SGHNT and CDR2 is YYREEE in the germline V gene (reference sequence). The trim removed 3 bases at V and 6 bases at J, leaving 6 bases unmatched. CDR3 DNA sequence: TGTGCCAGCAGCTCGCTAGCGGGAGTCAGCGAGCAGTACTTC. This codes for CASSSLAGVSEQYF.

V is TRBV5-1 and J is TRBJ2-5; weak D call: TRBD2 (5 bases). The V and J ends lost 2 bases and 3 bases respectively, with 11 bases between them. Germline CDR1 reads SGHRS; CDR2 reads YFSETQ. This CDR3 contains 14 residues. The CDR3 region has the DNA TGCGCCAGCAGCTTTTCGGCCGGGGAAGAGACCCAGTACTTC. Protein product: CASSFSAGEETQYF.

Of note for this clone: This specimen includes other DNA sequences encoding the same CDR3. The V call is TRBV4-1, the J call TRBJ2-7, with D possibly being TRBD1 (5 bases). The length of the CDR3 is 14 residues. Trimming shortened V by 5 bases and J by 2 bases, and 13 bases separated the two germline ends. Germline V gives CDR1 MGHRA, CDR2 YSYEKL. The CDR3: CASSVRQGAYEQYF. In nucleotides, the CDR3 is TGCGCCAGCAGCGTCAGACAAGGGGCCTACGAGCAGTACTTC.

Within the sample, this clone is medium-sized. The chain carries TRBV6-6 and TRBJ2-4; D gene ambiguous. Germline loops: CDR1 MNHNY, CDR2 SVGAGI (reference sequence). The V end was cut by 4 bases, the J end by 0 bases, with 10 bases between. The CDR3 covers 15 residues. The CDR3 coding sequence is TGTGCCAGCAGTTCTAGTCGGTTAGCCAAAAACATTCAGTACTTC. Its translation is CASSSSRLAKNIQYF.

V and J are TRBV18 and TRBJ1-1, with 7 bases aligning to TRBD1. CDR3 size: 16 residues. The germline V gene encodes CDR1 KGHSH and CDR2 LQKENI. With V trimmed by 3 bases and J by 5 bases, 12 bases remained unmatched. CDR3 in DNA: TGTGCCAGCTCACCCAACCGACAGGGTGCGGTTACTGAAGCTTTCTTT. It specifies CASSPNRQGAVTEAFF.

The V and J genes are TRBV11-1 and TRBJ2-7; 9 nucleotides match TRBD1. CDR1 is SGHAT and CDR2 is FQDESV in the germline V gene (reference sequence). V lost 5 bases and J lost 5; bases outside the gene matches: 7. CDR3 length equals 14 residues. The CDR3 coding sequence is TGTGCCAGCAGCCCACAGGGGGCGCCCCACGAGCAGTACTTC. This translates into CASSPQGAPHEQYF. Supplemented by reference TRBV11-1 and TRBJ2-7, the full variable domain reads EAEVAQSPRYKITEKSQAVAFWCDPISGHATLYWYRQILGQGPELLVQFQDESVVDDSQLPKDRFSAERLKGVDSTLKIQPAELGDSAMYLCASSPQGAPHEQYFGPGTRLTVT.

The CDR3 nucleotides read TGTGCCAGCCGCCTGGGATCCGGGGAGCTGTTTTTT. Its translation is CASRLGSGELFF. This chain uses TRBV4-2 with TRBJ2-2; D not certain. From germline, CDR1 is LGHNA and CDR2 YNFKEQ. Trimming cost V 8 bases and J 6 bases, with 10 bases left between them. This CDR3 comprises 12 residues.

The chain joins TRBV6-1 to TRBJ1-1; 9 positions match TRBD1. CDR3 length: 14 residues. The J segment lost 7 bases and the V segment lost 2 bases, leaving 5 bases of the junction unmatched. Germline CDR1 MNHNS, CDR2 SASEGT. DNA for the CDR3: TGTGCCAGCAGTGAACAAAGACAGGGGGGTGAAGCTTTCTTT. Translating it yields CASSEQRQGGEAFF.

The chain combines TRBV7-3 with TRBJ2-2; 13 positions agree with TRBD2. Germline trimming cut 4 bases from V and 4 bases from J; bases unmatched to any gene: 0. The CDR3 covers 15 residues. CDR1 SGHTA and CDR2 FQGTGA come from the germline V gene. The CDR3 DNA reads as TGTGCCAGCAGCTGGACTAGCGGGAGCACCGGGGAGCTGTTTTTT. This encodes CASSWTSGSTGELFF.